What follows describes a single TCR beta chain. The data originate from a study of control samples from healthy donors and cancer patients. Unmatched junction bases numbered 13, after V lost 2 bases and J lost 5 bases. The CDR3 loop spans 17 amino acids. Germline-derived CDR1 and CDR2 are SNHLY and FYNNEI. Method: immunoSEQ multiplex PCR; TCRdb's copy keeps in-frame clones and lacks some. The sample contains about 100,000 clones, 85% to 90% of which appear only once. Sequencing was performed on blood. This chain links TRBV2 with TRBJ1-1; 8 bases match TRBD1. This TCR was sampled from a man aged 25-45 years in good health. CDR3 in amino acids: CASSENPTGGWPTEAFF. The CDR3 nucleotides are TGTGCCAGCAGTGAAAATCCTACAGGGGGGTGGCCAACTGAAGCTTTCTTT.